These T cell receptor beta chains were read from a single sample in a study of vaccination effects on CD4 cells after COVID-19. Sequencing was performed with immunoSEQ multiplex PCR; in TCRdb, only in-frame clones are kept and a portion is missing. The profile shows about 80,000 clones, more than 60% of them singletons. Their antigens remain unidentified. The source was CD4+ T cells from PBMCs cultured with HCoV-OC43 spike peptides, collected after COVID-19 vaccination. These receptors were obtained from a human donor who received a COVID-19 vaccine. CDR3s include the opening cysteine and the closing phenylalanine or tryptophan.

>TRBJ2-5|TRBV29-1|12
CSVNRDGETQYF
>TRBJ2-3|TRBV29-1|14
CSGKQGAGTDTQYF
>TRBJ1-2|TRBV5-1|13
CASSLQGARGYTF
>TRBJ2-5|TRBV2|13
CASSDLGGETQYF
>TRBJ1-2|TRBV5-1|17
CASSFLKYRGSNYGYTF
>TRBJ2-5|TRBV18|16
CASSPRVSGTQETQYF
>TRBJ2-2|TRBV5-4|14
CASSLASASGELFF
>TRBJ2-3|TRBV19|16
CASSMSGGGAGDTQYF
>TRBJ1-4|TRBV19|15
CASRANRKRGEKLFF
>TRBJ1-5|TRBV19|14
CASRRGTAGQPQHF
>TRBJ2-1|TRBV2|15
CATLPTGSSYNEQFF
>TRBJ2-1|TRBV14|15
CASSQDSRGYNEQFF
>TRBJ1-2|TRBV6-5|12
CASSDRDYGYTF
>TRBJ1-2|TRBV12-3/TRBV12-4|13
CASSSPSYYGYTF
>TRBJ1-2|TRBV19|14
CARGGQFSNYGYTF
>TRBJ1-1|TRBV18|16
CASSPRVNSENTEAFF
>TRBJ1-5|TRBV27|10
CASRRQPQHF
>TRBJ1-2|TRBV5-1|17
CASSHRGVEGDNYGYTF
>TRBJ1-4|TRBV19|16
CASSPQTGFYLEKLFF
>TRBJ1-5|TRBV5-1|17
CASSLGTGAMDNQPQHF
>TRBJ1-2|TRBV11-2|12
CASRQGAYGYTF
>TRBJ1-5|TRBV9|18
CASSARDRGRRSNQPQHF
>TRBJ2-1|TRBV5-4|13
CASEAGGRNEQFF
>TRBJ2-1|TRBV28|18
CASSPPEPGQATYNEQFF
>TRBJ2-5|TRBV18|15
CASSPSLRGVETQYF
>TRBJ1-4|TRBV19|14
CASSPTNGYEKLFF
>TRBJ1-3|TRBV28|16
CASSSPRGRSGNTIYF
>TRBJ1-5|TRBV5-6|14
CASSPAGTHQPQHF
>TRBJ1-3|TRBV7-3|16
CASSTLQGTSGNTIYF
>TRBJ1-5|TRBV7-6|15
CASSIGTDRNQPQHF
>TRBJ1-3|TRBV5-1|14
CASSLGSPGNTIYF
>TRBJ1-3|TRBV6-5|13
CASSPRSGNTIYF
>TRBJ2-5|TRBV5-6|15
CASSRDRGPLQTQYF
>TRBJ1-2|TRBV5-1|15
CASSSSGDVNYGYTF
>TRBJ2-2|TRBV9|15
CASSVGWTSTGELFF
>TRBJ2-1|TRBV6-2/TRBV6-3|16
CASSPLAGGPYNEQFF
>TRBJ2-3|TRBV3-1/TRBV3-2|16
CASSQGQSMGGNTQYF
>TRBJ1-2|TRBV5-1|15
CASSLLGQGEYGYTF
>TRBJ2-3|TRBV6-5|16
CASSYEAGGSTDTQYF
>TRBJ2-5|TRBV4-1|16
CASSQVHGGPAETQYF
>TRBJ2-3|TRBV19|15
CASSGWGGTTDTQYF
>TRBJ2-6|TRBV3-1/TRBV3-2|14
CASSQSSGANVLTF
>TRBJ1-1|TRBV19|13
CASSGQLNTEAFF
>TRBJ2-2|TRBV6-1|16
CASRETGQGGIGELFF
>TRBJ1-1|TRBV6-2/TRBV6-3|17
CASSYRGRAGRNTEAFF
>TRBJ1-1|TRBV30|13
CAWSGTVNTEAFF
>TRBJ1-1|TRBV11-2|19
CASSFPMVWWQTLNTEAFF
>TRBJ1-1|TRBV4-1|14
CASSQGGRNTEAFF
>TRBJ2-1|TRBV12-5|12
CASALDYNEQFF
>TRBJ1-2|TRBV6-5|12
CASTNTRYGYTF
>TRBJ2-2|TRBV11-2|17
CASSRGLAGGNTGELFF
>TRBJ2-3|TRBV5-1|12
CASSLHEDTQYF
>TRBJ1-2|TRBV19|15
CASSITAWGVYGYTF
>TRBJ1-2|TRBV6-5|15
CASSYSSAGGNGYTF
>TRBJ1-3|TRBV5-6|14
CASSFRTAGNTIYF
>TRBJ2-5|TRBV6-2/TRBV6-3|14
CASSYDLGWKTQYF
>TRBJ1-4|TRBV5-1|12
CASSLGGEKLFF
>TRBJ1-2|TRBV7-2|16
CASSSIPGPGGSGYTF
>TRBJ1-2|TRBV5-4|14
CASSLAWQGHGYTF
>TRBJ2-1|TRBV5-1|15
CASSVTSGGPYEQFF